This entry concerns a single T cell receptor (beta chain). The whole isolated RNA underwent reverse transcription, so sequencing captured expressed TCRB transcripts. TCRdb keeps only in-frame clones here, not all; method: immunoSEQ multiplex PCR. This sample carries hundreds of thousands of clones, approximately 10% of them seen once, and the ten largest clones take approximately 0.016%. The data derive from a study of beta chain features in type 1 diabetes. The source of this sequence is a woman aged 30 to 39 in good health. The sample taken for sequencing was naive CD4+ T cells from blood.

The CDR3: CASSQKGHIDTQYF. CDR3 sequence (DNA): TGTGCCAGCAGCCAGAAGGGACATATAGATACGCAGTATTTT. This chain uses TRBV14 with TRBJ2-3; a weak D match, TRBD1 (6 bases). There are 14 residues in the CDR3. Trimming took off 3 bases at V and 5 bases at J, with 12 bases between the two ends. From germline, CDR1 is SGHDN and CDR2 FVKESK.